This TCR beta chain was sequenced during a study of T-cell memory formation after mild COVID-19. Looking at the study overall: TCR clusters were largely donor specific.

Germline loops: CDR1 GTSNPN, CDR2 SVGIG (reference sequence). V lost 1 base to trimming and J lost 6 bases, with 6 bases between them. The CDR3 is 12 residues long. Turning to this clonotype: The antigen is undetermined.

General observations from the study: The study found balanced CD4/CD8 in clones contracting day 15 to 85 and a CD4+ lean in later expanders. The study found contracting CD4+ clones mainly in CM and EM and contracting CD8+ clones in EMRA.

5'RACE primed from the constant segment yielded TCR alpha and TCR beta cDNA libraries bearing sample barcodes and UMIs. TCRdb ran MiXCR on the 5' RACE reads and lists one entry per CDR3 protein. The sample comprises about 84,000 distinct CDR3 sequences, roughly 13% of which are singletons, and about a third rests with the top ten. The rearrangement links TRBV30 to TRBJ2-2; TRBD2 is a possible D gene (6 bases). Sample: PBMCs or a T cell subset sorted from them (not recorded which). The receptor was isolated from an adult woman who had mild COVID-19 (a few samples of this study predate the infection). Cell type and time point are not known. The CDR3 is CAWSGGAGELFF. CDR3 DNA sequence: TGTGCCTGGAGTGGGGGGGCCGGGGAGCTGTTTTTT.